The 15 T cell receptor beta chains below come from one sample, sequenced in a study of STAT3 mutations in large granular lymphocyte leukemia. Regarding the study as a whole: Every T-cell large granular lymphocyte leukemia patient had at least one immunodominant TCR beta clonotype.

The method was immunoSEQ multiplex PCR; TCRdb's version includes in-frame clones alone and lacks a portion of them. The data show some 30,000 clones, about 90% seen once. Their specific antigens are unknown. Sequenced sample: peripheral blood mononuclear cells. These receptors were obtained from a man between 60 and 75 years old with T-cell large granular lymphocyte leukemia. Some clones in this sample may be carry-over from other donors' samples.

This clone was observed once. The chain recombines TRBV5-1 with TRBJ2-7; TRBD2 might be the D (6 bases). In germline, CDR1 is SGHRS, CDR2 YFSETQ. Trimming removed 4 bases at V and 5 bases at J, with 16 bases between. This CDR3 spans 14 amino acids. The CDR3 spells CASSPPGLPDEQYF. CDR3 in DNA: TGCGCCAGCAGCCCTCCGGGACTCCCGGACGAGCAGTACTTC.

This clone came up a few times. This chain connects TRBV7-8 to TRBJ2-7; D assignment may be TRBD1 or TRBD2 (6 bases each). V lost 4 bases and J 3 bases, leaving 16 bases between the germline ends. Per the germline V gene, CDR1 is SGHVS and CDR2 is FQNEAQ. CDR3 length: 15 residues. The CDR3 sequence: CASSSRGRSNYEQYF. In DNA form, the CDR3 reads TGTGCCAGCAGCTCAAGGGGGAGGTCGAACTACGAGCAGTACTTC.

The chain uses TRBV4-3 and TRBJ2-7; TRBD1 agrees at 9 bases. The V segment lost 3 bases and the J segment 3 bases; nucleotides outside the gene matches: 3. The V gene's germline CDR1 is LGHNA and CDR2 YSLEER. This CDR3 is built from 14 residues. The CDR3 protein is CASSQADRGYEQYF. CDR3 DNA sequence: TGCGCCAGCAGCCAGGCGGACAGGGGCTACGAGCAGTACTTC.

This clone was detected only once. This chain uses TRBV19 with TRBJ2-6; D gene ambiguous. CDR3 size: 14 residues. The V gene lost 10 bases and the J gene lost 0 bases, with 10 bases spanning the gap. Per germline, CDR1 LNHDA and CDR2 SQIVND (reference sequence). CDR3 coding DNA: TGTGCCACCCAGGTAGGCTCTGGGGCCAACGTCCTGACTTTC. This translates into CATQVGSGANVLTF.

V usage is TRBV12-5 and J usage is TRBJ2-1; no clear D. V was cut by 3 bases and J by 9 bases, with 6 bases left in between. CDR1 LGHNT and CDR2 FRNRAP come from the germline V gene. The CDR3 spans 11 residues. The CDR3 DNA reads TGTGCTAGTGGTTTAGCGTCTGAGCAGTTCTTC. Residues: CASGLASEQFF.

The chain recombines TRBV5-5 with TRBJ2-1; D gene unclear. CDR1 and CDR2 from the germline V gene are SGHKS and YYEKEE (reference sequence). CDR3 length: 13 residues. V was clipped by 0 bases and J by 4 bases, with 5 bases between them. The CDR3 spells CASSLGPYNEQFF. The CDR3, as DNA: TGTGCCAGCAGCTTGGGGCCTTACAATGAGCAGTTCTTC.

The rearrangement joins TRBV5-1 to TRBJ1-5; perhaps TRBD1 as D (6 bases). The CDR3 loop spans 15 amino acids. Trimming pared 4 bases from V and 7 bases from J, leaving 18 bases between. The V gene's germline CDR1 is SGHRS and CDR2 YFSETQ. CDR3: CASSRTGTIGQPQHF. The CDR3 DNA sequence: TGCGCCAGCAGCCGTACAGGGACAATCGGACAGCCCCAGCATTTT.

This sequence joins TRBV29-1 and TRBJ2-3, with TRBD2 identical over 7 bases. This CDR3 contains 17 residues. CDR1 and CDR2 from the germline V gene are SQVTM and ANQGSEA. V shed 4 bases, J shed 0 bases, and the junction held 13 bases outside the gene matches. The CDR3 protein is CSVVSLADPLSTDTQYF. The CDR3 bases are TGCAGCGTTGTAAGTCTAGCGGACCCACTTAGCACAGATACGCAGTATTTT.

This clone was seen just once. The chain uses TRBV5-1 and TRBJ2-1; D is possibly TRBD1 or TRBD2 (5 bases each). The V and J ends lost 2 bases and 5 bases respectively, with 8 bases between them. Germline lookup yields CDR1 SGHRS and CDR2 YFSETQ. CDR3 length equals 13 residues. Written as DNA, the CDR3 is TGCGCCAGCAGCTTCCGGGGCGACAATGAGCAGTTCTTC. This sequence encodes CASSFRGDNEQFF.

A word on this clone: Different DNA sequences within this sample yield the same CDR3. The chain carries TRBV7-9 and TRBJ1-2; TRBD1 matches at 9 bases. From germline, CDR1 is SEHNR and CDR2 FQNEAQ (reference sequence). Trimming at V came to 5 bases and at J to 6 bases, leaving 1 base not matched to a gene. The CDR3 runs 12 residues. The CDR3, as DNA: TGTGCCAGCAGCAGGACAGGGGATGGCTACACCTTC. It codes for CASSRTGDGYTF. Drawing the rest from reference TRBV7-9 and TRBJ1-2, the complete variable domain is DTGVSQNPRHKITKRGQNVTFRCDPISEHNRLYWYRQTLGQGPEFLTYFQNEAQLEKSRLLSDRFSAERPKGSFSTLEIQRTEQGDSAMYLCASSRTGDGYTFGSGTRLTVV.

This chain links TRBV25-1 with TRBJ2-1, with D tentatively TRBD2 (5 bases). CDR3 length: 13 amino acids. The V end lost 5 bases, the J end lost 4 bases, and 9 bases lay between the germline ends. CDR1 and CDR2 (germline): MGHDK, SYGVNS. The CDR3: CASSLREYNEQFF. CDR3 coding DNA: TGTGCCAGCAGTTTGAGGGAGTACAATGAGCAGTTCTTC. Supplemented by reference TRBV25-1 and TRBJ2-1, the full variable domain reads EADIYQTPRYLVIGTGKKITLECSQTMGHDKMYWYQQDPGMELHLIHYSYGVNSTEKGDLSSESTVSRIRTEHFPLTLESARPSHTSQYLCASSLREYNEQFFGPGTRLTVL.

The V and J genes are TRBV18 and TRBJ2-1; D call uncertain. Germline V gene lookup returns CDR1 KGHSH and CDR2 LQKENI. Trimming removed 3 bases from V and 0 bases from J, with 6 bases in between. The CDR3 spans 14 residues. The CDR3 sequence is CASSPPTSYNEQFF. In DNA form, the CDR3 reads TGTGCCAGCTCACCTCCGACCTCCTACAATGAGCAGTTCTTC.

J is TRBJ2-1 and V is TRBV5-5; maybe TRBD2 (5 bases). The CDR3 covers 13 residues. V lost 2 bases, J lost 9 bases, and 12 bases lay in between. Germline V CDR1 and CDR2: SGHKS, YYEKEE (reference sequence). The CDR3 DNA sequence: TGTGCCAGCAGCTTTCGGGCTGAGGGTGAGCAGTTCTTC. Encoded protein: CASSFRAEGEQFF. Drawing the rest from reference TRBV5-5 and TRBJ2-1, the complete variable domain is DAGVTQSPTHLIKTRGQQVTLRCSPISGHKSVSWYQQVLGQGPQFIFQYYEKEERGRGNFPDRFSARQFPNYSSELNVNALLLGDSALYLCASSFRAEGEQFFGPGTRLTVL.

The chain has TRBV6-1 and TRBJ1-5; D remains ambiguous. The length of the CDR3 is 13 residues. The germline gives CDR1 MNHNS, CDR2 SASEGT. V lost 0 bases, J lost 5 bases, and 5 bases lay in between. DNA of the CDR3: TGTGCCAGCAGTGAAGCTGGGGATCAGCCCCAGCATTTT. It translates to CASSEAGDQPQHF.

This sequence joins TRBV18 and TRBJ2-3; weak D call: TRBD1 (5 bases). V shed 3 bases and J shed 1 base, with 8 bases lying between them. CDR1 and CDR2 from the germline V gene are KGHSH and LQKENI. The CDR3 contains 14 residues. The CDR3, as DNA: TGTGCCAGCTCACCTTCACAGGGCACAGATACGCAGTATTTT. Translated: CASSPSQGTDTQYF. Using reference TRBV18 and TRBJ2-3 for the parts outside the CDR3, the full variable domain is NAGVMQNPRHLVRRRGQEARLRCSPMKGHSHVYWYRQLPEEGLKFMVYLQKENIIDESGMPKERFSAEFPKEGPSILRIQQVVRGDSAAYFCASSPSQGTDTQYFGPGTRLTVL.